These 32 T cell receptor beta chains share one sample of origin, sequenced in a study of OX40 agonist ivuxolimab in advanced cancers. Assay: immunoSEQ multiplex PCR; the TCRdb copy retains only in-frame clones and omits some. This table has nearly 70,000 clones, around 86% appearing once. Sequencing was performed on CD4+ or CD8+ T cells sorted from blood, taken in a trial of the OX40 agonist ivuxolimab. Receptors originate from an adult with an advanced solid tumor such as melanoma, head and neck, liver or kidney cancer.

The genes are TRBV5-1 and TRBJ1-5; D is undetermined. The CDR3 runs 16 residues. Trimming removed 0 bases at V and 2 bases at J, with 12 bases between. The germline V gene has CDR1 SGHRS and CDR2 YFSETQ. CDR3 residues: CASSLDGNQGNQPQHF. CDR3 DNA: TGCGCCAGCAGCTTGGATGGGAATCAGGGCAATCAGCCCCAGCATTTT.

The rearrangement uses TRBV7-2 and TRBJ1-1; 8 nucleotides match TRBD1. This CDR3 comprises 15 residues. CDR1 is SGHTA and CDR2 is FQGNSA in the germline V gene. J was trimmed by 4 bases and V by 5 bases; bases with no gene match: 9. The CDR3 spells CASSPRTGLGTEAFF. The CDR3 DNA reads as TGTGCCAGCAGCCCCCGGACAGGGTTGGGCACTGAAGCTTTCTTT.

The rearrangement uses TRBV7-3 and TRBJ2-3; possibly TRBD2 for D (6 bases). V lost 1 base, J lost 0 bases, and 8 bases lay in between. Germline V lookup: CDR1 SGHTA, CDR2 FQGTGA. This CDR3 has 15 amino acids. The chain's CDR3 is CASSLNSGSTDTQYF. DNA for the CDR3: TGTGCCAGCAGCTTAAATAGCGGCAGCACAGATACGCAGTATTTT.

The gene calls are TRBV5-4 and TRBJ1-1; D gene uncertain. Trimming removed 3 bases at V and 5 bases at J, with 8 bases between. The CDR3 covers 12 residues. CDR1 and CDR2 from the germline V gene are SGHNT and YYREEE (reference sequence). CDR3 DNA sequence: TGTGCCAGCAGCTCTACGTATACTGAAGCTTTCTTT. Protein product: CASSSTYTEAFF.

This sequence joins TRBV12-5 and TRBJ1-1, with D uncertain. V shed 5 bases and J shed 2 bases, with 12 bases lying between them. Germline values: CDR1 LGHNT, CDR2 FRNRAP. The CDR3 runs to 14 residues. Written as DNA, the CDR3 is TGTGCTAGTGGTCCCGGACGGTTAAACACTGAAGCTTTCTTT. Its translation: CASGPGRLNTEAFF.

The chain recombines TRBV19 with TRBJ1-2; D is possibly TRBD1 (5 bases). The V end was cut by 3 bases, the J end by 3 bases, with 11 bases between. The CDR3 length is 14 residues. Per the germline V gene, CDR1 is LNHDA and CDR2 is SQIVND (reference sequence). This chain's CDR3 is CASSMGGVDYGYTF. CDR3 DNA sequence: TGTGCCAGTAGTATGGGGGGTGTAGACTATGGCTACACCTTC.

V is TRBV7-2 and J is TRBJ1-2, with a weak D call TRBD1 (5 bases). This CDR3 comprises 16 residues. V was shortened by 3 bases and J by 7 bases, with 21 bases between the two germline ends. Germline assignment: CDR1 SGHTA and CDR2 FQGNSA. The CDR3 sequence is CASSFGGAGSSSGYTF. In nucleotides, the CDR3 is TGTGCCAGCAGCTTTGGGGGTGCGGGCTCGTCGAGTGGCTACACCTTC.

The J gene is TRBJ1-2, the V gene TRBV29-1, with D maybe TRBD1 (6 bases). Trimming cost V 5 bases and J 5 bases, with 12 bases left between them. Germline V CDR1 and CDR2: SQVTM, ANQGSEA. CDR3 size: 12 residues. The CDR3: CSVWDIQYGYTF. In nucleotides, the CDR3 is TGCAGCGTTTGGGACATCCAGTATGGCTACACCTTC.

This chain uses TRBV5-1 with TRBJ1-5, with 7 bases aligning to TRBD1. V trimming: 4 bases; J trimming: 2 bases; junction bases outside the gene matches: 3. Germline V CDR1 and CDR2: SGHRS, YFSETQ. The CDR3 is made up of 14 amino acids. The CDR3 sequence: CASSVTGGNQPQHF. The CDR3 DNA is TGCGCCAGCAGCGTTACAGGGGGCAATCAGCCCCAGCATTTT.

V is TRBV4-3 and J is TRBJ1-4; D unclear. Trimming stripped 4 bases from V and 0 bases from J, with 15 bases between. Germline CDR1 reads LGHNA; CDR2 reads YSLEER. The CDR3 contains 17 residues. In DNA, the CDR3 is TGCGCCAGCAGCCCTCAGGCCAATTCCGCAACTAATGAAAAACTGTTTTTT. This translates into CASSPQANSATNEKLFF.

The CDR3 DNA follows: TGTGCCAGCAGCTCCCTGGGAGGCTATGGCTACACCTTC. Translating gives CASSSLGGYGYTF. The chain combines TRBV7-3 with TRBJ1-2; D is ambiguous. V lost 4 bases, J lost 4 bases, and 10 bases lay in between. Germline values: CDR1 SGHTA, CDR2 FQGTGA. The CDR3 runs 13 residues.

The V call is TRBV7-2, the J call TRBJ2-5, with 11 bases that match TRBD2. This CDR3 is 18 amino acids long. Germline CDR1 is SGHTA and CDR2 is FQGNSA. V lost 1 base to trimming and J lost 4 bases; unmatched junction nucleotides: 11. The CDR3 region is CASSLGLAGGPTGETQYF. The DNA for the CDR3 is TGTGCCAGCAGCTTAGGGCTAGCGGGGGGCCCTACCGGAGAGACCCAGTACTTC.

The gene calls are TRBV18 and TRBJ1-1; no definite D call. Per the germline V gene, CDR1 is KGHSH and CDR2 is LQKENI. The CDR3 runs to 13 residues. With 6 bases removed from V and 1 base from J, the gap between germline ends came to 9 bases. The CDR3 region is CASSKGENTEAFF. DNA of the CDR3: TGTGCCAGCTCGAAGGGCGAGAACACTGAAGCTTTCTTT.

V gene TRBV5-1 combines with J gene TRBJ2-3; 7 bases align to TRBD1. V shed 2 bases, J shed 2 bases, and the junction held 5 bases outside the gene matches. CDR1 is SGHRS, CDR2 YFSETQ, per germline. This CDR3 is built from 15 residues. CDR3 sequence reads: CASSFRDSVTDTQYF. The DNA for the CDR3 is TGCGCCAGCAGCTTCAGGGACAGCGTCACAGATACGCAGTATTTT.

The V call is TRBV19, the J call TRBJ1-1; a possible D gene is TRBD1 (5 bases). The germline CDR1 and CDR2 sequences are LNHDA and SQIVND (reference sequence). Trimming removed 3 bases at V and 7 bases at J, with 12 bases between. The CDR3 spans 13 residues. CDR3 bases: TGTGCCAGTAGTATTGGCGGGACGGGTGAAGCTTTCTTT. It translates to CASSIGGTGEAFF.

As to this clone: Sequence at one end of the junction differs from germline and may be a read error. The chain employs TRBV20-1 and TRBJ1-1; perhaps TRBD1 as D (6 bases). This CDR3 comprises 11 residues. The germline V gene encodes CDR1 DFQATT and CDR2 SNEGSKA (reference sequence). CDR3 sequence: CSARYGEGGLF. CDR3 nucleotide sequence: TGCAGTGCTAGATATGGGGAGGGGGGGCTTTTT.

This chain joins TRBV9 and TRBJ2-5; 7 bases agree with TRBD2. This CDR3 comprises 15 residues. Trimming at V came to 3 bases and at J to 5 bases, leaving 10 bases not matched to a gene. Germline V lookup: CDR1 SGDLS, CDR2 YYNGEE. DNA of the CDR3: TGTGCCAGCAGCGCCTCGGGACTACCTTATGAGACCCAGTACTTC. This translates into CASSASGLPYETQYF.

This clone occurred once. Other DNA sequences within the sample encode an identical CDR3. The V call is TRBV11-2, the J call TRBJ2-2, with 7 bases matching TRBD1. The V and J ends lost 1 base and 5 bases, in that order; junction bases with no gene match: 4. The CDR3 has 15 amino acids. The germline V gene has CDR1 SGHAT and CDR2 FQNNGV. CDR3 loop: CASSLGTGRTGELFF. CDR3 nucleotides: TGTGCCAGCAGCTTAGGGACAGGTCGGACCGGGGAGCTGTTTTTT.

The chain couples TRBV30 to TRBJ2-1; no definite D call. CDR3 length: 11 amino acids. Germline-derived CDR1 and CDR2 are GTSNPN and SVGIG (reference sequence). V was cut by 2 bases and J by 4 bases, with 3 bases left in between. The CDR3 loop is CAWSPYNEQFF. The CDR3 DNA follows: TGTGCCTGGAGTCCTTACAATGAGCAGTTCTTC.

The rearrangement uses TRBV11-3 and TRBJ1-3, with no clear D. The CDR3 has 12 residues. V lost 8 bases to trimming and J lost 4 bases, with 9 bases between them. Germline CDR1 SGHNT, CDR2 YENEEA. The CDR3 loop is CASGLKGNTIYF. CDR3 nucleotides: TGTGCCAGCGGCCTCAAGGGAAACACCATATATTTT.

The CDR3 is CASRNQPQHF. CDR3 DNA sequence: TGTGCCAGCAGAAATCAGCCCCAGCATTTT. V and J are TRBV6-9 and TRBJ1-5; D call uncertain. V was shortened by 6 bases and J by 4 bases, with 1 base between the two germline ends. The CDR3 has 10 residues. Germline-derived CDR1 and CDR2 are MNHGY and SVAAGI.

The chain carries TRBV2 and TRBJ2-1; D uncertain. CDR1 is SNHLY, CDR2 FYNNEI, per germline. Trimming pared 4 bases from V and 8 bases from J, leaving 15 bases between. The CDR3 runs to 14 residues. The CDR3, as DNA: TGTGCCAGCAGTGGCCTGAAAGTTGACGATGAGCAGTTCTTC. This translates into CASSGLKVDDEQFF. The complete variable domain, with remaining parts taken from reference TRBV2 and TRBJ2-1, reads EPEVTQTPSHQVTQMGQEVILRCVPISNHLYFYWYRQILGQKVEFLVSFYNNEISEKSEIFDDQFSVERPDGSNFTLKIRSTKLEDSAMYFCASSGLKVDDEQFFGPGTRLTVL.

V and J are TRBV28 and TRBJ1-5, with a possible D match to TRBD1 (6 bases). The germline CDR1 and CDR2 sequences are MDHEN and SYDVKM. This CDR3 spans 14 amino acids. V lost 7 bases and J 6 bases, leaving 16 bases between the germline ends. DNA of the CDR3: TGTGCCAGCAAAACCACAGGGTTAGGTCAGCCCCAGCATTTT. This encodes CASKTTGLGQPQHF.

The chain couples TRBV2 to TRBJ1-4; D uncertain. The CDR3 is 13 amino acids. Trimming took 8 bases from V and 3 from J, leaving 10 bases between them. Germline assignment: CDR1 SNHLY and CDR2 FYNNEI. The CDR3 here is CASARWSNEKLFF. CDR3 coding DNA: TGTGCCAGCGCGCGATGGTCTAATGAAAAACTGTTTTTT. Together with reference TRBV2 and TRBJ1-4, the CDR3 gives the full variable domain: EPEVTQTPSHQVTQMGQEVILRCVPISNHLYFYWYRQILGQKVEFLVSFYNNEISEKSEIFDDQFSVERPDGSNFTLKIRSTKLEDSAMYFCASARWSNEKLFFGSGTQLSVL.

The V and J genes are TRBV19 and TRBJ1-4, with D perhaps matching TRBD1 (5 bases). The CDR3 spans 15 residues. With 2 bases removed from V and 0 bases from J, the gap between germline ends came to 7 bases. CDR1 LNHDA and CDR2 SQIVND come from the germline V gene (reference sequence). The CDR3 DNA follows: TGTGCCAGTAGTATATCGGGGGCAACTAATGAAAAACTGTTTTTT. Its translation: CASSISGATNEKLFF.

The rearrangement uses TRBV9 and TRBJ1-5; unclear D gene. CDR1 and CDR2 from the germline V gene are SGDLS and YYNGEE. The CDR3 length is 14 residues. V lost 0 bases and J lost 6, with 10 bases in between. This chain's CDR3 is CASSVGEGVQPQHF. The CDR3 DNA reads TGTGCCAGCAGCGTAGGAGAGGGAGTTCAGCCCCAGCATTTT.

J is TRBJ2-3 and V is TRBV18; no definite D call. Deletions cut 0 bases from V and 0 bases from J, with 1 base between. The germline V gene encodes CDR1 KGHSH and CDR2 LQKENI. CDR3 length: 13 amino acids. CDR3 protein: CASSPPSTDTQYF. CDR3 nucleotides: TGTGCCAGCTCACCACCGAGCACAGATACGCAGTATTTT.

By its share, this clone is medium-sized (0.01 to 0.1%). This chain uses TRBV2 with TRBJ1-4; tentative D call: TRBD1 (5 bases). This CDR3 is 13 amino acids long. Deletions cut 8 bases from V and 4 bases from J, with 11 bases between. Germline V gives CDR1 SNHLY, CDR2 FYNNEI. CDR3 DNA: TGTGCCAGCGGGGGACGGGATAATGAAAAACTGTTTTTT. It translates to CASGGRDNEKLFF.

The rearrangement uses TRBV7-2 and TRBJ2-5; D might be TRBD2 (5 bases). Germline V gene lookup returns CDR1 SGHTA and CDR2 FQGNSA. CDR3 length equals 14 residues. V gave up 1 base and J gave up 3 bases, with 9 bases separating them. CDR3 sequence: CASSLGGLKETQYF. The DNA of the CDR3 is TGTGCCAGCAGCTTAGGCGGACTTAAAGAGACCCAGTACTTC.

This chain links TRBV5-4 with TRBJ2-3; perhaps D is TRBD1 or TRBD2 (5 bases each). V was trimmed by 4 bases and J by 2 bases, leaving 23 bases between them. CDR3 size: 18 residues. The germline gives CDR1 SGHNT, CDR2 YYREEE (reference sequence). The DNA for the CDR3 is TGTGCCAGCAGCACCAAAGGGGAATTCTCGGACTTCACAGATACGCAGTATTTT. Amino acid sequence: CASSTKGEFSDFTDTQYF.

V is TRBV14 and J is TRBJ2-2, with TRBD1 identical over 7 bases. Germline assignment: CDR1 SGHDN and CDR2 FVKESK. This CDR3 spans 13 amino acids. With V trimmed by 5 bases and J by 7 bases, 4 bases remained unmatched. The CDR3, as DNA: TGTGCCAGCAGCTCCTACAGGGGCGGGGAGCTGTTTTTT. Protein sequence: CASSSYRGGELFF.

V and J are TRBV4-1 and TRBJ2-5, with D possibly TRBD1 on 6 matching bases. Per germline, CDR1 MGHRA and CDR2 YSYEKL. V was shortened by 1 base and J by 2 bases, with 17 bases between the two germline ends. This CDR3 has 17 amino acids. The CDR3 coding sequence is TGCGCCAGCAGCCAAGCTGGGACACCCTGGGTACAAGAGACCCAGTACTTC. It yields the protein CASSQAGTPWVQETQYF.